The entry below describes one TCR beta chain. Its specificity is unknown. These data originate in a study of cytomegalovirus exposure and HLA in healthy donors. Vbeta (60) and Jbeta (13) primers were used in the PCR. TCRdb's table, derived via immunoSEQ multiplex PCR, lists solely in-frame clones and lacks some. The data hold 170,000 or so clones, with 80% observed a single time. Study-wide points: Later analysis identified a missense DCLRE1C variant that was linked to TCR beta V- and J-gene trimming.

Healthy individuals who donated bone marrow served as the donors. Specimen: PBMCs. The clonotype originates from a male donor in good health and CMV-seropositive.

CDR3 amino acids: CATPTGGLSQPQHF. CDR3 coding DNA: TGTGCCACCCCGACAGGGGGCTTGAGTCAGCCCCAGCATTTT. The rearrangement links TRBV10-3 to TRBJ1-5; 10 nucleotides match TRBD1. Germline loops: CDR1 ENHRY, CDR2 SYGVKD. The CDR3 is 14 residues long. Trimming cost V 10 bases and J 6 bases; bases outside gene matches: 9.